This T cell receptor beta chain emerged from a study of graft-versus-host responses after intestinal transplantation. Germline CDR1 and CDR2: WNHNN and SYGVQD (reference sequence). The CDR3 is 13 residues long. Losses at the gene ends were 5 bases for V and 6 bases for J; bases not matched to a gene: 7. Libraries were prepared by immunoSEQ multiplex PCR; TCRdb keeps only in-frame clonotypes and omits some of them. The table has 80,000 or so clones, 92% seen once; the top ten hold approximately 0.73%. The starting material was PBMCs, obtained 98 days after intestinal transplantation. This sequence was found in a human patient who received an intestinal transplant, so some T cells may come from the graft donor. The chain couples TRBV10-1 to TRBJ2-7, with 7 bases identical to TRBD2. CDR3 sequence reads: CASSSGIRGEQYF. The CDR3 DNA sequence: TGCGCCAGCAGTAGCGGGATTAGAGGCGAGCAGTACTTC.